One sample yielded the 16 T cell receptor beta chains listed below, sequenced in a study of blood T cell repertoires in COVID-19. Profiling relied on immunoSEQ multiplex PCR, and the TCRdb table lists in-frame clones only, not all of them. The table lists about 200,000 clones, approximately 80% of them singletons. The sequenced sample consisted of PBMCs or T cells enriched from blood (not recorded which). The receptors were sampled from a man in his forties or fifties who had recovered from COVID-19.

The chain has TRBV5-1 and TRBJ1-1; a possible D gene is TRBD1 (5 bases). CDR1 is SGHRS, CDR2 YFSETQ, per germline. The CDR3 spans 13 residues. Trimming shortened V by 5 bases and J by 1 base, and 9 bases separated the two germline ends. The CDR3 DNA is TGCGCCAGCAGAGGGGAGGGGAACACTGAAGCTTTCTTT. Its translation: CASRGEGNTEAFF.

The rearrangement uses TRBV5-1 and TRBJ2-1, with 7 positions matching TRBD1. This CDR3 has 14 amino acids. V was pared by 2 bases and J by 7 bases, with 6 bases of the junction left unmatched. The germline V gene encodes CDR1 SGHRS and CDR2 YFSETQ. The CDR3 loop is CASSFNRGTNEQFF. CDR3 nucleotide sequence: TGCGCCAGCAGCTTTAACAGGGGTACTAATGAGCAGTTCTTC.

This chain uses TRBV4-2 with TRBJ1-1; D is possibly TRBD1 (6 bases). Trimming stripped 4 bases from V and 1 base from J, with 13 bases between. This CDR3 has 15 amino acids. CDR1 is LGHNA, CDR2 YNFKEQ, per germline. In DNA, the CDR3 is TGTGCCAGCAGCCTCCGAGGGGGGGAGAACACTGAAGCTTTCTTT. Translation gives CASSLRGGENTEAFF.

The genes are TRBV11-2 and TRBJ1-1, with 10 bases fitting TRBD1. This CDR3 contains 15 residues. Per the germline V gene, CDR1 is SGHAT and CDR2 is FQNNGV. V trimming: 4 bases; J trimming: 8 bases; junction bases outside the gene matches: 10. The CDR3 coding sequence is TGTGCCAGCAGCTCACCGGGACAGGGGTTTAAAGAAGCTTTCTTT. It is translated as CASSSPGQGFKEAFF.

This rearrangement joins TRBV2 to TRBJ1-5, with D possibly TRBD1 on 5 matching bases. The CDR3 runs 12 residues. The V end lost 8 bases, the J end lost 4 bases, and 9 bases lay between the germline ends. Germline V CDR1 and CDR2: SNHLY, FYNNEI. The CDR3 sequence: CASGQTNQPQHF. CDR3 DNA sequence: TGTGCCAGCGGACAAACTAATCAGCCCCAGCATTTT. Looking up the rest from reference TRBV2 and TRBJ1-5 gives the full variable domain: EPEVTQTPSHQVTQMGQEVILRCVPISNHLYFYWYRQILGQKVEFLVSFYNNEISEKSEIFDDQFSVERPDGSNFTLKIRSTKLEDSAMYFCASGQTNQPQHFGDGTRLSIL.

The CDR3 loop reads CASRPTRGSYEQYF. DNA of the CDR3: TGTGCCAGCAGACCCACCCGAGGCTCCTACGAGCAGTACTTC. V usage is TRBV6-5 and J usage is TRBJ2-7, with no clear D. The germline V gene encodes CDR1 MNHEY and CDR2 SVGAGI. This CDR3 is built from 14 residues. V was shortened by 6 bases and J by 0 bases, with 12 bases between the two germline ends.

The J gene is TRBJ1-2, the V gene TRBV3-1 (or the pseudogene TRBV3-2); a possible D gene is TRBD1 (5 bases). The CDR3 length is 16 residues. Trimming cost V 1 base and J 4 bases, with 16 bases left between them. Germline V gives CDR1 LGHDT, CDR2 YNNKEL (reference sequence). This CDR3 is CASSQARGALAYGYTF. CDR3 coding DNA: TGTGCCAGCAGCCAAGCTCGCGGGGCGCTTGCCTATGGCTACACCTTC.

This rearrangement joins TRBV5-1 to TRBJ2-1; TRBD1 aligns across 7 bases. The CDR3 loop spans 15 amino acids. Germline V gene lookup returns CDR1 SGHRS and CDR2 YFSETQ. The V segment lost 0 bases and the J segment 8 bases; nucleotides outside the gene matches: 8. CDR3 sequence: CASSLGQGSFDEQFF. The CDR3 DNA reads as TGCGCCAGCAGCTTGGGACAGGGATCCTTCGATGAGCAGTTCTTC.

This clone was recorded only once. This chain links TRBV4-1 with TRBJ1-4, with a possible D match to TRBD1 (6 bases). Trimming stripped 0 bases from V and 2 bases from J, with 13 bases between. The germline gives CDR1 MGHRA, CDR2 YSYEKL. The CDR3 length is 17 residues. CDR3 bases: TGCGCCAGCAGCCAAGATCAGGGGAGGGCTACTAATGAAAAACTGTTTTTT. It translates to CASSQDQGRATNEKLFF.

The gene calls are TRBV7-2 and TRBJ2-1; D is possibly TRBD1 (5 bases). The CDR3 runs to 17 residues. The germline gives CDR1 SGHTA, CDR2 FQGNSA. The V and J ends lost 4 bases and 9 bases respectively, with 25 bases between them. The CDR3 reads CASSSSPGQGRGSEQFF. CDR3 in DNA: TGTGCCAGCAGCTCCTCCCCCGGGCAGGGAAGGGGTAGTGAGCAGTTCTTC.

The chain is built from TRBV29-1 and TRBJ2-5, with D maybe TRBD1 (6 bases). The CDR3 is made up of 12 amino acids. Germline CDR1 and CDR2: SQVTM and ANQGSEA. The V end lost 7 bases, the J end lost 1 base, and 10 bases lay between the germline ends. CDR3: CSARTVQETQYF. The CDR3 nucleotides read TGCAGCGCTAGGACAGTCCAAGAGACCCAGTACTTC.

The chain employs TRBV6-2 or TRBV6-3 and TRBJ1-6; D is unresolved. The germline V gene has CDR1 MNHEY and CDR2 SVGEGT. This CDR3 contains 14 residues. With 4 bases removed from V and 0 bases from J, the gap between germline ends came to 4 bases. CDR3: CASSSGSYNSPLHF. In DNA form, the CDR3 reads TGTGCCAGCAGTTCGGGCTCCTATAATTCACCCCTCCACTTT.

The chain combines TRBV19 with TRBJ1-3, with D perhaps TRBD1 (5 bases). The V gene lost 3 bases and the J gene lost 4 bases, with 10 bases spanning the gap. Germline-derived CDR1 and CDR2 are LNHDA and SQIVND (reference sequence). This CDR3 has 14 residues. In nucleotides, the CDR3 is TGTGCCAGTAGTATCGCCAGGGAAGGAAACACCATATATTTT. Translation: CASSIAREGNTIYF.

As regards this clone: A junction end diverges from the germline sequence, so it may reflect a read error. CDR3 protein: CASSLLQATESF. The CDR3 bases are TGTGCCAGCAGCCTGTTACAGGCCACTGAGAGCTTT. The gene calls are TRBV7-9 and TRBJ1-1; a weak D match, TRBD1 (5 bases). The germline CDR1 and CDR2 sequences are SEHNR and FQNEAQ (reference sequence). The CDR3 runs to 12 residues.

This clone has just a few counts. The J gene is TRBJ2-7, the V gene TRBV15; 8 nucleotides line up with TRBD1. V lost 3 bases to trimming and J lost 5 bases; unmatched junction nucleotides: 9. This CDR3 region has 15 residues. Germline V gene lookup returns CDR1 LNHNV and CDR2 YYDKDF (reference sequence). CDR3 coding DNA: TGTGCCACCAGCAGCCGGGACAGGTTTACCCACGAGCAGTACTTC. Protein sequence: CATSSRDRFTHEQYF.

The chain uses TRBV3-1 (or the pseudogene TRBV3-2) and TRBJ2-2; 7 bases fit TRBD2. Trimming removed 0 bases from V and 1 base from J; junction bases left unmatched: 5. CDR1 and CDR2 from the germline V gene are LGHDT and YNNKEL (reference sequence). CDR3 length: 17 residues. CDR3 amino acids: CASSQDRAGVNTGELFF. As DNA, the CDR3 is TGTGCCAGCAGCCAAGATAGGGCGGGGGTGAACACCGGGGAGCTGTTTTTT.